This T cell receptor beta chain stems from a study of identifying expanded T cells in peripheral blood. The assay was immunoSEQ multiplex PCR, and TCRdb's table has in-frame clones only and misses some. The sample shows some 75,000 clones, 90% of them seen only once. The V gene's germline CDR1 is SGHTA and CDR2 FQGNSA. The CDR3 contains 15 residues. V was pared by 5 bases and J by 1 base, with 14 bases between. The chain is built from TRBV7-2 and TRBJ1-1, with D unclear. This receptor was obtained from a person aged 18 to 70 in good health. Sequenced material: blood. This CDR3 is CASSHSGAGNTEAFF. The CDR3 region has the DNA TGTGCCAGCAGCCATTCTGGAGCCGGGAACACTGAAGCTTTCTTT.